The 26 T cell receptor beta chains in this list originate from one sample, sequenced in a study of shared clonotypes between healthy human individuals. The assay was immunoSEQ multiplex PCR, and TCRdb's table has in-frame clones only and misses some. The table has 1.5 million to 2.5 million clones, about 95% seen once. CD45RO-negative, CCR7-positively selected cells formed the naive CD8 fraction, excluding terminally differentiated effector memory CD45RA+ cells. Sequencing used naive CD8+ T cells sorted from blood. These receptors all come from a man between 18 and 29 years old in good health.

V is TRBV5-8 and J is TRBJ1-2; TRBD1 is a possible D gene (6 bases). Trimming shortened V by 2 bases and J by 4 bases, and 15 bases separated the two germline ends. CDR3 length: 15 residues. Germline V gene data show CDR1 as SGHTS and CDR2 as YDEGEE. CDR3 protein: CASSFVGGGGYGYTF. Here the CDR3 DNA reads TGTGCCAGCAGCTTCGTCGGGGGCGGCGGCTATGGCTACACCTTC.

The chain is built from TRBV28 and TRBJ1-3, with TRBD1 as a possible D gene (5 bases). Trimming took 5 bases from V and 0 from J, leaving 14 bases between them. Looked up from germline, CDR1 is MDHEN and CDR2 is SYDVKM. The CDR3 is 16 amino acids. This CDR3 reads CASSTRDASSGNTIYF. The CDR3 coding sequence is TGTGCCAGCAGTACCCGGGACGCGAGCTCTGGAAACACCATATATTTT.

The sample holds one count of this clone. This chain connects TRBV9 to TRBJ1-5; no definite D call. This CDR3 is 16 amino acids long. V was pared by 0 bases and J by 1 base, with 11 bases between. Germline values: CDR1 SGDLS, CDR2 YYNGEE. CDR3 loop: CASSVDDGESNQPQHF. The CDR3 DNA reads as TGTGCCAGCAGCGTAGATGACGGGGAAAGCAATCAGCCCCAGCATTTT.

V gene TRBV5-6 combines with J gene TRBJ2-3; D is perhaps TRBD1 or TRBD2 (5 bases each). The CDR3 is 15 amino acids. Germline CDR1 reads SGHDT; CDR2 reads YYEEEE. The germline V and J ends were trimmed by 0 bases and 2 bases, with 10 bases remaining between them. The CDR3 region has the DNA TGTGCCAGCAGCTTGGTGGTCGGGGCCACAGATACGCAGTATTTT. Protein: CASSLVVGATDTQYF. The variable domain in full, completed from reference TRBV5-6 and TRBJ2-3, reads DAGVTQSPTHLIKTRGQQVTLRCSPKSGHDTVSWYQQALGQGPQFIFQYYEEEERQRGNFPDRFSGHQFPNYSSELNVNALLLGDSALYLCASSLVVGATDTQYFGPGTRLTVL.

V and J are TRBV6-1 and TRBJ1-2, with 8 nucleotides matching TRBD1. Germline V gene sequence: CDR1 MNHNS, CDR2 SASEGT. CDR3 length equals 14 residues. J lost 2 bases, V lost 3 bases, and 2 bases had no gene match. CDR3 sequence reads: CASSDGQGNYGYTF. CDR3 nucleotides: TGTGCCAGCAGTGACGGACAGGGCAACTATGGCTACACCTTC.

The J gene is TRBJ1-5, the V gene TRBV10-3, with a possible D match to TRBD1 (6 bases). The V end lost 10 bases, the J end lost 3 bases, and 13 bases lay between the germline ends. Per the germline V gene, CDR1 is ENHRY and CDR2 is SYGVKD. CDR3 length: 13 amino acids. DNA for the CDR3: TGTGCCAGTTGGGGGGACACCAATCAGCCCCAGCATTTT. This codes for CASWGDTNQPQHF.

The chain combines TRBV7-9 with TRBJ2-4; a possible D gene is TRBD2 (6 bases). The CDR3 covers 13 residues. Germline lookup yields CDR1 SEHNR and CDR2 FQNEAQ (reference sequence). V lost 5 bases, J lost 8 bases, and 13 bases lay in between. CDR3 in DNA: TGTGCCAGCAGCCCGGGGTGGGGGGACATTCAGTACTTC. Residues: CASSPGWGDIQYF.

This chain links TRBV5-1 with TRBJ2-7; TRBD1 aligns across 10 bases. Germline V lookup: CDR1 SGHRS, CDR2 YFSETQ. J lost 3 bases, V lost 4 bases, and 10 bases had no gene match. The CDR3 spans 16 residues. For the CDR3, the DNA is TGCGCCAGCAGCCCGATGACGGGACAGGGGCACTACGAGCAGTACTTC. Translated: CASSPMTGQGHYEQYF. The variable domain in full, completed from reference TRBV5-1 and TRBJ2-7, reads KAGVTQTPRYLIKTRGQQVTLSCSPISGHRSVSWYQQTPGQGLQFLFEYFSETQRNKGNFPGRFSGRQFSNSRSEMNVSTLELGDSALYLCASSPMTGQGHYEQYFGPGTRLTVT.

The chain uses TRBV5-6 and TRBJ2-3; maybe TRBD2 (6 bases). Trimming took off 2 bases at V and 1 base at J, with 20 bases between the two ends. CDR3 size: 18 residues. The germline CDR1 and CDR2 sequences are SGHDT and YYEEEE. Here the CDR3 DNA reads TGTGCCAGCAGCTTTCTCTTCCGACTAGTCGGGGGCACAGATACGCAGTATTTT. This sequence encodes CASSFLFRLVGGTDTQYF.

V and J are TRBV27 and TRBJ1-4; D remains ambiguous. Trimming removed 4 bases from V and 5 bases from J, with 14 bases in between. Germline assignment: CDR1 MNHEY and CDR2 SMNVEV (reference sequence). The CDR3 totals 15 residues. The CDR3 bases are TGTGCCAGCAGTTACACTCAGGTGGGGAATGAAAAACTGTTTTTT. Protein sequence: CASSYTQVGNEKLFF.

J is TRBJ1-4 and V is TRBV13; the D gene is possibly TRBD1 (5 bases). With 5 bases removed from V and 3 bases from J, the gap between germline ends came to 10 bases. Per germline, CDR1 PRHDT and CDR2 FYEKMQ (reference sequence). The CDR3 runs 14 residues. The CDR3 region is CASSQRQPNEKLFF. CDR3 sequence (DNA): TGTGCCAGCAGCCAAAGACAGCCTAATGAAAAACTGTTTTTT.

This chain uses TRBV5-3 with TRBJ2-5; D remains unclear. TRBV5-3 belongs to the ORF category, with a function that is uncertain. This CDR3 has 16 amino acids. Trimming removed 1 base at V and 4 bases at J, with 17 bases between. DNA of the CDR3: TGTGCCAGAAGCTTGTTTAGGTTGACAAGAGGAGAGACCCAGTACTTC. Amino acids: CARSLFRLTRGETQYF.

This chain connects TRBV5-8 to TRBJ2-7; D gene unclear. Germline loops: CDR1 SGHTS, CDR2 YDEGEE. V gave up 0 bases and J gave up 5 bases, with 15 bases separating them. The CDR3 is made up of 15 amino acids. CDR3 in amino acids: CASSLVWNGSHEQYF. The DNA of the CDR3 is TGTGCCAGCAGCTTGGTGTGGAACGGAAGCCACGAGCAGTACTTC.

The CDR3 loop is CALTWTIIPDTQYF. The DNA of the CDR3 is TGTGCCCTGACATGGACTATCATCCCAGATACGCAGTATTTT. The V and J genes are TRBV6-5 and TRBJ2-3, with a tentative D call TRBD2 (6 bases). CDR1 is MNHEY and CDR2 is SVGAGI in the germline V gene. The CDR3 runs 14 residues. The ends were cut back, 11 bases at V and 4 bases at J, with 19 bases in the middle.

The V call is TRBV5-4, the J call TRBJ2-1, with D perhaps assigned TRBD1 or TRBD2 (5 bases each). Trimming stripped 0 bases from V and 9 bases from J, with 7 bases between. Germline V lookup: CDR1 SGHNT, CDR2 YYREEE (reference sequence). The length of the CDR3 is 12 residues. The CDR3 reads CASSLGDVEQFF. Written as DNA, the CDR3 is TGTGCCAGCAGCTTGGGGGACGTTGAGCAGTTCTTC. Combining the CDR3 with reference TRBV5-4 and TRBJ2-1 gives the whole variable domain ETGVTQSPTHLIKTRGQQVTLRCSSQSGHNTVSWYQQALGQGPQFIFQYYREEENGRGNFPPRFSGLQFPNYSSELNVNALELDDSALYLCASSLGDVEQFFGPGTRLTVL.

As for this clone: Other DNA sequences in this sample translate to the same CDR3. The chain uses TRBV27 and TRBJ2-7; perhaps D is TRBD1 or TRBD2 (5 bases each). V gave up 6 bases and J gave up 3 bases, with 12 bases separating them. CDR3 size: 13 residues. The germline V gene encodes CDR1 MNHEY and CDR2 SMNVEV (reference sequence). CDR3 in amino acids: CASSLGDSYEQYF. As DNA, the CDR3 is TGTGCCAGCAGCTTGGGGGATAGCTACGAGCAGTACTTC.

This chain links TRBV19 with TRBJ1-1; the D gene is possibly TRBD1 (6 bases). The CDR3 spans 12 residues. V lost 7 bases to trimming and J lost 6 bases, with 12 bases between them. The germline V gene has CDR1 LNHDA and CDR2 SQIVND (reference sequence). The CDR3 is CASTPGQSEAFF. CDR3 DNA sequence: TGTGCCAGTACGCCGGGACAATCTGAAGCTTTCTTT.

The chain has TRBV27 and TRBJ2-7; a possible D gene is TRBD1 (5 bases). The CDR3 has 13 residues. Deletions cut 11 bases from V and 5 bases from J, with 19 bases between. In germline, CDR1 is MNHEY, CDR2 SMNVEV (reference sequence). CDR3 DNA sequence: TGTGCCGTAGGGCCCCAGCTAGGGGACGAGCAGTACTTC. It is translated as CAVGPQLGDEQYF.

This chain uses TRBV27 with TRBJ2-2; TRBD1 is a possible D gene (5 bases). Deletions cut 3 bases from V and 0 bases from J, with 11 bases between. The CDR3 has 16 amino acids. Germline V lookup: CDR1 MNHEY, CDR2 SMNVEV (reference sequence). The chain's CDR3 is CASSFLGVTNTGELFF. Written as DNA, the CDR3 is TGTGCCAGCAGTTTCCTAGGGGTCACGAACACCGGGGAGCTGTTTTTT.

The chain uses TRBV14 and TRBJ2-7; possibly TRBD2 for D (5 bases). Per germline, CDR1 SGHDN and CDR2 FVKESK. The CDR3 contains 16 residues. Trimming took 0 bases from V and 0 from J, leaving 12 bases between them. The CDR3 region has the DNA TGTGCCAGCAGCCAAGACGGGATACCAAGCTCCTACGAGCAGTACTTC. Its protein product is CASSQDGIPSSYEQYF.

As regards this clone: Other DNA variants within this sample encode the same CDR3. The chain couples TRBV13 to TRBJ2-7; TRBD2 is a possible D gene (7 bases). Germline loops: CDR1 PRHDT, CDR2 FYEKMQ (reference sequence). The length of the CDR3 is 16 residues. V was cut by 2 bases and J by 0 bases, with 14 bases left in between. CDR3 loop: CASSLRGGLSSYEQYF. CDR3 DNA sequence: TGTGCCAGCAGCTTAAGGGGGGGTCTTTCCTCCTACGAGCAGTACTTC.

The table lists this clone with a count of one. The chain combines TRBV27 with TRBJ2-1, with D possibly being TRBD1 (5 bases). The V gene's germline CDR1 is MNHEY and CDR2 SMNVEV (reference sequence). The CDR3 spans 16 residues. The ends were cut back, 7 bases at V and 3 bases at J, with 19 bases in the middle. Here the CDR3 DNA reads TGTGCCAGCACCCCCTCGGTGGGGCCCGTCTACAATGAGCAGTTCTTC. Its protein product is CASTPSVGPVYNEQFF.

On this clone itself: The identical CDR3 is also encoded by other nucleotide sequences in the sample. The J gene is TRBJ1-1, the V gene TRBV9; weak D call: TRBD1 (5 bases). CDR3 length: 13 amino acids. Germline assignment: CDR1 SGDLS and CDR2 YYNGEE. V was clipped by 4 bases and J by 2 bases, with 9 bases between them. The CDR3 here is CASSTTGNTEAFF. In DNA form, the CDR3 reads TGTGCCAGCAGCACCACAGGAAACACTGAAGCTTTCTTT. The full variable domain, with the rest looked up from reference TRBV9 and TRBJ1-1, is DSGVTQTPKHLITATGQRVTLRCSPRSGDLSVYWYQQSLDQGLQFLIQYYNGEERAKGNILERFSAQQFPDLHSELNLSSLELGDSALYFCASSTTGNTEAFFGQGTRLTVV.

This chain connects TRBV11-2 to TRBJ2-7; possible D gene TRBD1, 6 bases. CDR1 is SGHAT, CDR2 FQNNGV, per germline. This CDR3 comprises 14 residues. The V gene lost 1 base and the J gene lost 4 bases, with 11 bases spanning the gap. The CDR3 coding sequence is TGTGCCAGCAGCTTAGCCCCAGGGGCGTACGAGCAGTACTTC. This gives the protein CASSLAPGAYEQYF.

V usage is TRBV6-5 and J usage is TRBJ2-1, with 13 bases aligning to TRBD2. From germline, CDR1 is MNHEY and CDR2 SVGAGI. After removal of 6 bases from V and 8 bases from J, the junction contained 7 bases not matched to a gene. The CDR3 has 15 residues. This CDR3 is CASRGLAGHLDEQFF. CDR3 bases: TGTGCCAGCAGGGGACTAGCGGGACATTTGGATGAGCAGTTCTTC.

The chain has TRBV2 and TRBJ2-3, with 9 bases identical to TRBD1. The CDR3 has 14 amino acids. V dropped 7 bases and J dropped 5; count of bases not matched to a gene: 7. Per germline, CDR1 SNHLY and CDR2 FYNNEI. CDR3 nucleotides: TGTGCCAGCACGCATGGGACAGGGATAGATACGCAGTATTTT. Amino acid sequence: CASTHGTGIDTQYF.